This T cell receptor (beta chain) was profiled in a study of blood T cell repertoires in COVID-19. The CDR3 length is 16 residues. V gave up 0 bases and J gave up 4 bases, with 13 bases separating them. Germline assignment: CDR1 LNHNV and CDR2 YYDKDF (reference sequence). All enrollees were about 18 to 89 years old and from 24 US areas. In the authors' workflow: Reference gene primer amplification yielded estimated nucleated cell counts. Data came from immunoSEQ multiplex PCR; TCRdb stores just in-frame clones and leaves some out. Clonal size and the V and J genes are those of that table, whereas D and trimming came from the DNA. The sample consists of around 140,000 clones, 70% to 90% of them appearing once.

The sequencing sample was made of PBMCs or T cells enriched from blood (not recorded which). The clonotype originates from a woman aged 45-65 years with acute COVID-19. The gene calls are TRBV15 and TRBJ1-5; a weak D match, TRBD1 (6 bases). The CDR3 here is CATSRDKDSLNQPQHF. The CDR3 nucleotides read TGTGCCACCAGCAGAGATAAGGACAGCCTAAATCAGCCCCAGCATTTT.